This passage covers 16 T cell receptor beta chains from one sample sequenced in a study of T cell responses to AZD1222 COVID-19 vaccine. Libraries were prepared by immunoSEQ multiplex PCR; TCRdb keeps only in-frame clonotypes and omits some of them. The sample has about 100,000 clones, about 93% seen once. The sample consisted of peripheral blood, taken 28 days after the second AZD1222 dose. The source is an adult who received the AZD1222 COVID-19 vaccine.

The chain has TRBV5-1 and TRBJ1-4; D is ambiguous. The germline gives CDR1 SGHRS, CDR2 YFSETQ. Trimming left V 3 bases short and J 4 bases short, with 16 bases between. The CDR3 is made up of 16 amino acids. In DNA, the CDR3 is TGCGCCAGCAGCTCCCTGGGTGGCGCAAGTAATGAAAAACTGTTTTTT. This encodes CASSSLGGASNEKLFF.

J is TRBJ2-7 and V is TRBV5-1; 13 bases align to TRBD2. The CDR3 is 15 residues long. Germline CDR1 and CDR2: SGHRS and YFSETQ. The trim removed 0 bases at V and 5 bases at J, leaving 2 bases unmatched. CDR3 loop: CASSLGTSGRHEQYF. DNA for the CDR3: TGCGCCAGCAGCTTGGGGACTAGCGGGAGACACGAGCAGTACTTC.

This chain uses TRBV7-9 with TRBJ1-2; TRBD1 aligns across 7 bases. The CDR3 runs to 18 residues. V was clipped by 2 bases and J by 5 bases; unmatched bases: 17. Germline loops: CDR1 SEHNR, CDR2 FQNEAQ (reference sequence). The CDR3: CASSLNPSGTALRYGYTF. The CDR3, as DNA: TGTGCCAGCAGCTTAAATCCTTCCGGGACAGCCCTTAGATATGGCTACACCTTC. Using reference TRBV7-9 and TRBJ1-2 for the parts outside the CDR3, the full variable domain is DTGVSQNPRHKITKRGQNVTFRCDPISEHNRLYWYRQTLGQGPEFLTYFQNEAQLEKSRLLSDRFSAERPKGSFSTLEIQRTEQGDSAMYLCASSLNPSGTALRYGYTFGSGTRLTVV.

The chain combines TRBV2 with TRBJ1-1; 7 positions agree with TRBD1. The ends lost 6 bases at V and 1 base at J; junction bases unmatched: 8. This CDR3 is built from 15 residues. Germline lookup yields CDR1 SNHLY and CDR2 FYNNEI. In nucleotides, the CDR3 is TGTGCCAGCAGACGGAGGACAGGACAGAACACTGAAGCTTTCTTT. Translated: CASRRRTGQNTEAFF.

CDR3 sequence reads: CASSSSPSGFSNQPQHF. DNA for the CDR3: TGTGCCAGCAGCTCCTCCCCTTCAGGGTTTAGCAATCAGCCCCAGCATTTT. The chain joins TRBV7-8 to TRBJ1-5; possible D gene TRBD1, 5 bases. V gave up 4 bases and J gave up 0 bases, with 16 bases separating them. This CDR3 contains 17 residues. Looked up from germline, CDR1 is SGHVS and CDR2 is FQNEAQ. Complete variable domain (other parts from reference TRBV7-8 and TRBJ1-5): GAGVSQSPRYKVAKRGQDVALRCDPISGHVSLFWYQQALGQGPEFLTYFQNEAQLDKSGLPSDRFFAERPEGSVSTLKIQRTQQEDSAVYLCASSSSPSGFSNQPQHFGDGTRLSIL.

The chain couples TRBV7-9 to TRBJ2-7, with 7 bases fitting TRBD1. This CDR3 has 15 residues. The germline V gene encodes CDR1 SEHNR and CDR2 FQNEAQ (reference sequence). The V and J ends lost 6 bases and 2 bases, in that order; junction bases with no gene match: 10. In DNA, the CDR3 is TGTGCCAGCAGATACCACCCGACAGGGACCTACGAGCAGTACTTC. Translated, it gives CASRYHPTGTYEQYF. Together with reference TRBV7-9 and TRBJ2-7, the CDR3 gives the full variable domain: DTGVSQNPRHKITKRGQNVTFRCDPISEHNRLYWYRQTLGQGPEFLTYFQNEAQLEKSRLLSDRFSAERPKGSFSTLEIQRTEQGDSAMYLCASRYHPTGTYEQYFGPGTRLTVT.

V is TRBV9 and J is TRBJ1-2; D is possibly TRBD1 (5 bases). In germline, CDR1 is SGDLS, CDR2 YYNGEE. The CDR3 has 14 residues. V gave up 5 bases and J gave up 5 bases, with 16 bases separating them. The CDR3 loop reads CASSIVQGGYGYTF. CDR3 nucleotide sequence: TGTGCCAGCAGTATCGTCCAGGGTGGGTATGGCTACACCTTC.

This CDR3 is CATYDPNNEQFF. CDR3 nucleotides: TGTGCCACCTATGATCCGAACAATGAGCAGTTCTTC. The J gene is TRBJ2-1, the V gene TRBV10-3; the D is unclear. The CDR3 runs to 12 residues. Germline-derived CDR1 and CDR2 are ENHRY and SYGVKD. Trimming shortened V by 10 bases and J by 5 bases, and 12 bases separated the two germline ends.

This rearrangement joins TRBV5-6 to TRBJ2-1; D unresolved. Germline loops: CDR1 SGHDT, CDR2 YYEEEE. This CDR3 has 12 residues. V dropped 5 bases and J dropped 5 bases, with 8 bases sitting between them. The CDR3 protein is CASSLWDNEQFF. CDR3 in DNA: TGTGCCAGCAGTTTATGGGACAATGAGCAGTTCTTC.

This sequence joins TRBV6-4 and TRBJ2-7, with 8 bases lining up with TRBD2. The germline gives CDR1 MRHNA, CDR2 SNTAGT. The CDR3 has 15 amino acids. V was pared by 4 bases and J by 3 bases, with 8 bases of the junction left unmatched. Here the CDR3 DNA reads TGTGCCAGCAGTGTCTTAGCGGGAAGTGACTACGAGCAGTACTTC. It translates to CASSVLAGSDYEQYF.

This chain uses TRBV27 with TRBJ2-7; the match to TRBD1 covers 7 bases. Germline CDR1 and CDR2: MNHEY and SMNVEV (reference sequence). The CDR3 has 15 residues. Trimming at V came to 5 bases and at J to 3 bases, leaving 10 bases not matched to a gene. CDR3 bases: TGTGCCAGCAGTCGGGGACAGCCCCTAGTCTACGAGCAGTACTTC. Translating it yields CASSRGQPLVYEQYF.

The V gene is TRBV11-1, the J gene TRBJ1-1; possibly TRBD1 for D (6 bases). The germline V and J ends were trimmed by 6 bases and 4 bases, with 9 bases remaining between them. This CDR3 has 12 amino acids. CDR1 is SGHAT, CDR2 FQDESV, per germline (reference sequence). The CDR3 nucleotides are TGTGCCAGCAGACAGGGTGGCACTGAAGCTTTCTTT. Amino acids: CASRQGGTEAFF.

This chain joins TRBV6-5 and TRBJ2-7, with 7 bases identical to TRBD2. Germline assignment: CDR1 MNHEY and CDR2 SVGAGI. Trimming took 2 bases from V and 0 from J; bases not matched to a gene: 1. The CDR3 has 14 amino acids. The CDR3 sequence: CASSYGGVSYEQYF. The CDR3 DNA reads as TGTGCCAGCAGTTACGGGGGGGTCTCCTACGAGCAGTACTTC.

The chain has TRBV7-2 and TRBJ2-5; 13 bases are a match to TRBD2. After removal of 3 bases from V and 4 bases from J, the junction contained 2 bases not matched to a gene. Germline V gene sequence: CDR1 SGHTA, CDR2 FQGNSA. This CDR3 has 15 amino acids. The CDR3 reads CASSFGLAGAETQYF. CDR3 nucleotide sequence: TGTGCCAGCAGCTTTGGACTAGCGGGGGCAGAGACCCAGTACTTC.

This clone was seen a few times. The V gene is TRBV6-5, the J gene TRBJ1-2; D is perhaps TRBD1 (5 bases). The CDR3 has 14 residues. The germline V and J ends were trimmed by 8 bases and 4 bases, with 17 bases remaining between them. In germline, CDR1 is MNHEY, CDR2 SVGAGI. The CDR3 loop is CASAARAESYGYTF. The DNA of the CDR3 is TGTGCCAGCGCTGCCAGGGCAGAGAGCTATGGCTACACCTTC.

The chain combines TRBV13 with TRBJ1-1; TRBD1 matches at 7 bases. This CDR3 is built from 13 residues. J gave up 5 bases and V 6 bases, and 6 bases lay outside the gene matches. The germline V gene encodes CDR1 PRHDT and CDR2 FYEKMQ (reference sequence). For the CDR3, the DNA is TGTGCCAGCAGAATCAGGGGGGGGACTGAAGCTTTCTTT. Translating gives CASRIRGGTEAFF.